This T cell receptor beta chain was observed in a study of the immune and genomic landscape of osteosarcoma. Study at large: Localized disease at presentation in 70% to 80%; more than 45% were male.

V gave up 5 bases and J gave up 4 bases, with 17 bases separating them. Germline V gene lookup returns CDR1 SGHAT and CDR2 FQNNGV. The CDR3 has 15 amino acids. Method: immunoSEQ multiplex PCR; TCRdb's copy keeps in-frame clones and lacks some. The table has about 4,600 clones, 77% seen once. Poor-prognosis osteosarcoma patients supplied post-treatment primary, local recurrence and metastasis tumor specimens. The sample consisted of osteosarcoma tumor tissue from the lung. This sequence joins TRBV11-2 and TRBJ1-2; D perhaps matches TRBD1 (5 bases). This receptor was taken from a human donor with osteosarcoma. This CDR3 reads CASSENPGSGYGYTF. The CDR3 region has the DNA TGTGCCAGCAGCGAAAACCCAGGGAGCGGCTATGGCTACACCTTC.